Listed here are 26 T cell receptor beta chains from one sample, sequenced in a study of blood T cell repertoires in COVID-19. The protocol was immunoSEQ multiplex PCR, while the TCRdb copy is restricted to in-frame clones and leaves out a portion. Here the sample spans about 300,000 clones, about 91% being singletons. Sequences were obtained from peripheral blood. The origin of the receptors is a woman younger than 45 with COVID-19, enrolled during active disease.

This chain connects TRBV2 to TRBJ1-2; the D gene is possibly TRBD1 (5 bases). The V end was cut by 4 bases, the J end by 4 bases, with 10 bases between. Germline CDR1 is SNHLY and CDR2 is FYNNEI. The CDR3 contains 13 residues. The CDR3 loop is CASSGGMGYGYTF. As DNA, the CDR3 is TGTGCCAGCAGTGGGGGCATGGGCTATGGCTACACCTTC.

This clone was detected once. CDR3 region: CATSSGNTIYF. CDR3 DNA sequence: TGTGCCACCAGTAGCGGAAACACCATATATTTT. V gene TRBV24-1 combines with J gene TRBJ1-3; D is unresolved. Germline V gives CDR1 KGHDR, CDR2 SFDVKD. V gave up 6 bases and J gave up 4 bases, with 3 bases separating them. The CDR3 has 11 residues.

This rearrangement joins TRBV6-5 to TRBJ1-2; the D gene is possibly TRBD1 (6 bases). The CDR3 spans 15 residues. Germline V gene sequence: CDR1 MNHEY, CDR2 SVGAGI. V was trimmed by 7 bases and J by 0 bases, leaving 15 bases between them. CDR3 residues: CASTHLDSPNYGYTF. CDR3 coding DNA: TGTGCCAGCACCCACCTGGACAGCCCTAACTATGGCTACACCTTC.

The chain links TRBV28 to TRBJ1-1, with 8 bases lining up with TRBD1. There are 14 residues in the CDR3. Germline trimming cut 4 bases from V and 3 bases from J; bases unmatched to any gene: 4. Per the germline V gene, CDR1 is MDHEN and CDR2 is SYDVKM. Here the CDR3 reads CASSYRGGYTEAFF. The CDR3 nucleotides are TGTGCCAGCAGTTACAGGGGGGGGTACACTGAAGCTTTCTTT.

This chain connects TRBV2 to TRBJ1-2; D is undetermined. Germline CDR1 and CDR2: SNHLY and FYNNEI. The length of the CDR3 is 13 residues. V lost 7 bases and J 2 bases, leaving 11 bases between the germline ends. The CDR3 loop is CASTTGRNYGYTF. The CDR3 DNA is TGTGCCAGCACCACGGGTCGCAACTATGGCTACACCTTC.

The chain carries TRBV25-1 and TRBJ1-1, with D possibly TRBD1 on 6 matching bases. CDR3 length: 13 residues. Trimming stripped 6 bases from V and 1 base from J, with 9 bases between. Per the germline V gene, CDR1 is MGHDK and CDR2 is SYGVNS. CDR3 nucleotides: TGTGCCAGCAGCTTGGGGGCGAACACTGAAGCTTTCTTT. Translation gives CASSLGANTEAFF. The full variable domain, in which reference TRBV25-1 and TRBJ1-1 provide the parts outside the CDR3, is EADIYQTPRYLVIGTGKKITLECSQTMGHDKMYWYQQDPGMELHLIHYSYGVNSTEKGDLSSESTVSRIRTEHFPLTLESARPSHTSQYLCASSLGANTEAFFGQGTRLTVV.

This clone was seen only once. This rearrangement joins TRBV6-5 to TRBJ2-5, with 7 bases matching TRBD1. With V trimmed by 5 bases and J by 6 bases, 12 bases remained unmatched. CDR3 length: 15 amino acids. Germline V gene sequence: CDR1 MNHEY, CDR2 SVGAGI. The CDR3 is CASSTLTRGTKTQYF. CDR3 nucleotides: TGTGCCAGCAGTACCTTGACCAGGGGGACGAAGACCCAGTACTTC.

This chain links TRBV7-6 with TRBJ2-1, with TRBD2 identical over 8 bases. CDR1 and CDR2 (germline): SGHVS, FNYEAQ. The CDR3 length is 15 residues. J lost 4 bases, V lost 5 bases, and 7 bases had no gene match. The CDR3 region is CASSPQAGAYNEQFF. The CDR3, as DNA: TGTGCCAGCAGCCCCCAAGCGGGGGCTTACAATGAGCAGTTCTTC.

J is TRBJ2-5 and V is TRBV7-7; 10 bases agree with TRBD2. The V segment lost 0 bases and the J segment 2 bases; nucleotides outside the gene matches: 3. The CDR3 contains 16 residues. Per the germline V gene, CDR1 is SSHAT and CDR2 is FNYEAQ (reference sequence). The CDR3 coding sequence is TGTGCCAGCAGCTTAGCGAATAGCGGGGGGCAAGAGACCCAGTACTTC. Protein product: CASSLANSGGQETQYF.

This clone was picked up a small number of times. The rearrangement joins TRBV6-5 to TRBJ1-6, with 12 positions matching TRBD1. Germline trimming cut 2 bases from V and 12 bases from J; bases unmatched to any gene: 5. The CDR3 totals 15 residues. Germline V gene sequence: CDR1 MNHEY, CDR2 SVGAGI. The CDR3, as DNA: TGTGCCAGCAGTTACACCGGGACAGGGGGCAGACCCCTCCACTTT. Amino acids: CASSYTGTGGRPLHF.

The chain uses TRBV5-1 and TRBJ1-4, with D hard to call. The germline V gene has CDR1 SGHRS and CDR2 YFSETQ. CDR3 length: 15 residues. V was cut by 2 bases and J by 8 bases, with 16 bases left in between. CDR3 in DNA: TGCGCCAGCAGCTTCGATGGGAGGGCACGAGAAAAACTGTTTTTT. The encoded protein is CASSFDGRAREKLFF.

The chain couples TRBV3-1 (or the pseudogene TRBV3-2) to TRBJ2-1; 9 bases fit TRBD1. This CDR3 is built from 16 residues. Germline values: CDR1 LGHDT, CDR2 YNNKEL (reference sequence). With 7 bases clipped from V and 5 bases from J, the junction kept 12 bases outside the gene matches. CDR3 in DNA: TGTGCCAGCATTCTTGCCGGGACAGGGACCAACAATGAGCAGTTCTTC. Protein: CASILAGTGTNNEQFF.

The chain has TRBV10-3 and TRBJ1-2, with TRBD1 identical over 7 bases. Germline V gene data show CDR1 as ENHRY and CDR2 as SYGVKD. The length of the CDR3 is 14 residues. After removal of 3 bases from V and 8 bases from J, the junction contained 9 bases not matched to a gene. The CDR3 region is CAISDNRGHVGYTF. In DNA, the CDR3 is TGTGCCATCAGTGATAACAGGGGCCACGTAGGCTACACCTTC.

V gene TRBV6-5 combines with J gene TRBJ2-1, with D perhaps TRBD1 (5 bases). Germline V CDR1 and CDR2: MNHEY, SVGAGI. Trimming took off 6 bases at V and 5 bases at J, with 8 bases between the two ends. The CDR3 runs to 12 residues. The CDR3 bases are TGTGCCAGCAGCCGACAGAACAATGAGCAGTTCTTC. This gives the protein CASSRQNNEQFF.

The chain combines TRBV7-2 with TRBJ1-3; D is unresolved. The V end was cut by 6 bases, the J end by 7 bases, with 19 bases between. Germline CDR1 is SGHTA and CDR2 is FQGNSA. CDR3 length: 15 amino acids. The CDR3 loop is CASSSPATRRNTIYF. CDR3 coding DNA: TGTGCCAGCAGTTCCCCCGCGACTCGGAGGAACACCATATATTTT.

This clone has just one count. This chain links TRBV5-1 with TRBJ1-2; TRBD1 matches 7 bases. This CDR3 has 15 amino acids. The V and J ends lost 4 bases and 7 bases, in that order; junction bases with no gene match: 13. CDR1 SGHRS and CDR2 YFSETQ come from the germline V gene. The CDR3 reads CASSTGTDLILGYTF. The CDR3 nucleotides read TGCGCCAGCAGCACCGGGACAGACCTTATTCTTGGCTACACCTTC. Filled out from reference TRBV5-1 and TRBJ1-2, the complete variable domain reads KAGVTQTPRYLIKTRGQQVTLSCSPISGHRSVSWYQQTPGQGLQFLFEYFSETQRNKGNFPGRFSGRQFSNSRSEMNVSTLELGDSALYLCASSTGTDLILGYTFGSGTRLTVV.

This chain links TRBV5-1 with TRBJ1-2, with 8 bases that match TRBD1. V lost 4 bases to trimming and J lost 3 bases; unmatched junction nucleotides: 8. Germline-derived CDR1 and CDR2 are SGHRS and YFSETQ. The CDR3 is made up of 15 amino acids. CDR3 sequence (DNA): TGCGCCAGCAGCGGCGGACAGGGTGGTTACTATGGCTACACCTTC. This translates into CASSGGQGGYYGYTF.

The gene calls are TRBV3-1 (or the pseudogene TRBV3-2) and TRBJ1-4, with 8 bases that match TRBD1. Looked up from germline, CDR1 is LGHDT and CDR2 is YNNKEL (reference sequence). V gave up 4 bases and J gave up 10 bases; unmatched junction bases: 14. The CDR3 is 16 residues long. CDR3 sequence reads: CASSLNRGVPLGKLFF. The CDR3 nucleotides read TGTGCCAGCAGCCTTAACAGGGGGGTCCCCCTAGGAAAACTGTTTTTT.

The table lists this clone with a count of one. The chain uses TRBV7-9 and TRBJ2-5; a weak D match, TRBD2 (6 bases). V was cut by 2 bases and J by 4 bases, with 11 bases left in between. The CDR3 covers 14 residues. Germline-derived CDR1 and CDR2 are SEHNR and FQNEAQ (reference sequence). CDR3 residues: CASSLRSGGETQYF. CDR3 coding DNA: TGTGCCAGCAGCTTAAGGTCCGGGGGAGAGACCCAGTACTTC.

This clone came up once. CDR3: CTSTKGRGQYV. As DNA, the CDR3 is TGCACCAGCACCAAAGGGAGGGGGCAGTACGTC. This chain joins TRBV1 and TRBJ2-7; the D call TRBD2 from the table was never checked on the DNA. TRBV1 represents a pseudogene. This CDR3 is 11 amino acids long.

The genes are TRBV7-3 and TRBJ2-1; 7 bases are shared with TRBD2. V lost 2 bases to trimming and J lost 3 bases; unmatched junction nucleotides: 7. The CDR3 has 16 residues. The germline CDR1 and CDR2 sequences are SGHTA and FQGTGA. The CDR3 DNA is TGTGCCAGCAGCTTAGCCCTAGGCGGGGGCTACAATGAGCAGTTCTTC. This encodes CASSLALGGGYNEQFF. Supplemented by reference TRBV7-3 and TRBJ2-1, the full variable domain reads GAGVSQTPSNKVTEKGKYVELRCDPISGHTALYWYRQSLGQGPEFLIYFQGTGAADDSGLPNDRFFAVRPEGSVSTLKIQRTERGDSAVYLCASSLALGGGYNEQFFGPGTRLTVL.

This clone is a singleton in its sample. Other DNA sequences in the same sample also yield this CDR3. The CDR3 loop reads CASSRQVYGYTF. CDR3 DNA: TGTGCCAGCAGTAGACAGGTCTATGGCTACACCTTC. The chain is built from TRBV6-5 and TRBJ1-2; weak D call: TRBD1 (6 bases). V was cut by 5 bases and J by 4 bases, with 8 bases left in between. Germline CDR1 reads MNHEY; CDR2 reads SVGAGI. CDR3 length equals 12 residues.

This clone came up once. The chain couples TRBV6-5 to TRBJ1-4; maybe TRBD1 (5 bases). V was cut by 7 bases and J by 8 bases, with 11 bases left in between. Germline assignment: CDR1 MNHEY and CDR2 SVGAGI. The CDR3 has 12 residues. The CDR3 sequence: CASIGGGEKLFF. DNA of the CDR3: TGTGCCAGCATCGGGGGAGGAGAAAAACTGTTTTTT.

The chain uses TRBV19 and TRBJ2-6; 9 nucleotides agree with TRBD1. Germline assignment: CDR1 LNHDA and CDR2 SQIVND (reference sequence). Trimming removed 3 bases from V and 12 bases from J; junction bases left unmatched: 12. The CDR3 sequence is 16 residues long. The CDR3 DNA reads TGTGCCAGTAGTATCGGGACAGGGAGGGTTTTAGCCGTCCTGACTTTC. This translates into CASSIGTGRVLAVLTF.

The chain links TRBV6-5 to TRBJ1-4, with D possibly being TRBD1 (5 bases). Germline lookup yields CDR1 MNHEY and CDR2 SVGAGI. The CDR3 consists of 15 residues. Trimming removed 6 bases at V and 7 bases at J, with 18 bases between. CDR3 amino acids: CASRGLRAEGEKLFF. CDR3 nucleotide sequence: TGTGCCAGCAGGGGACTCAGGGCTGAGGGTGAAAAACTGTTTTTT.

This sequence joins TRBV11-1 and TRBJ2-1; D is perhaps TRBD1 (5 bases). The V gene lost 8 bases and the J gene lost 0 bases, with 17 bases spanning the gap. Germline lookup yields CDR1 SGHAT and CDR2 FQDESV (reference sequence). CDR3 length: 16 amino acids. DNA of the CDR3: TGTGCCAGCTCACGTGCCAGGGCTGCCTCCTACAATGAGCAGTTCTTC. Its protein is CASSRARAASYNEQFF.